The entry below gives a single T cell receptor beta chain sequence along with its context. Reverse transcription of roughly 0.5 to 1 ug RNA was carried out with random hexamers. In TCRdb, the immunoSEQ multiplex PCR reads were re-called with MiXCR into one record per CDR3 protein. The table lists around 300,000 distinct CDR3 sequences, just over 90% of them singletons. Germline V gene lookup returns CDR1 LNHDA and CDR2 SQIVND (reference sequence). The CDR3 is made up of 14 amino acids. Trimming left V 3 bases short and J 7 bases short, with 13 bases between. The sample comes from a study of CD8 T cells in Susac syndrome.

The rearrangement uses TRBV19 and TRBJ2-1, with D perhaps TRBD2 (5 bases). Sequences were obtained from CD4+ T cells from PBMCs. The source of this sequence is a human donor with multiple sclerosis. The CDR3 region has the DNA TGTGCCAGTAGTATCCTGGCGGGCGCGAATGAGCAGTTCTTC. Residues: CASSILAGANEQFF. The complete variable domain, with remaining parts taken from reference TRBV19 and TRBJ2-1, reads DGGITQSPKYLFRKEGQNVTLSCEQNLNHDAMYWYRQDPGQGLRLIYYSQIVNDFQKGDIAEGYSVSREKKESFPLTVTSAQKNPTAFYLCASSILAGANEQFFGPGTRLTVL.